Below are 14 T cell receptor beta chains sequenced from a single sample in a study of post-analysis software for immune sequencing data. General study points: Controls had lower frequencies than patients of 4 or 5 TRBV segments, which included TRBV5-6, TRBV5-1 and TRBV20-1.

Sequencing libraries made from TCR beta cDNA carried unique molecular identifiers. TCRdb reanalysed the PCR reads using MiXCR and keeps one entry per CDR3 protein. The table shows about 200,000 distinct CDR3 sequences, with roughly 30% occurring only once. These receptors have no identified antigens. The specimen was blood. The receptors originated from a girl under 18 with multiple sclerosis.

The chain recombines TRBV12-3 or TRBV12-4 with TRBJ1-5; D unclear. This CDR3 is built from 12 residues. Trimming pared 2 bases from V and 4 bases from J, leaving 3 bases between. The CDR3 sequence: CASSLLNQPQHF. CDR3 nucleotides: TGTGCCAGCAGTTTATTGAATCAGCCCCAGCATTTT.

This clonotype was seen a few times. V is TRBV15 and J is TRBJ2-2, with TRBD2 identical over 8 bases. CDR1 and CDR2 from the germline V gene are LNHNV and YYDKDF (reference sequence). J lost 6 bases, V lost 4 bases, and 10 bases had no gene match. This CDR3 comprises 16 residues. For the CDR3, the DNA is TGTGCCACCAGCAATAGGGGAGCGGGAGTAGCCGGGGAGCTGTTTTTT. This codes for CATSNRGAGVAGELFF.

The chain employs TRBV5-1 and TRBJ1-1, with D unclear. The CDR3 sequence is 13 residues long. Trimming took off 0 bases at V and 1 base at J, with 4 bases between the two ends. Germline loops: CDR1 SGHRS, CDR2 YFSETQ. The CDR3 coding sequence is TGCGCCAGCAGCTTGGAGCCGAACACTGAAGCTTTCTTT. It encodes CASSLEPNTEAFF.

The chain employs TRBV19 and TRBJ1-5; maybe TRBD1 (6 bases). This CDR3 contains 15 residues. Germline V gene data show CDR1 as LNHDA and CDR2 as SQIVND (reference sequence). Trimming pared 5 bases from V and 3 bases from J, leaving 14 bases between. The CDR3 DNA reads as TGTGCCAGTAGTCGTGGGGGCCCGATCAATCAGCCCCAGCATTTT. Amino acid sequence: CASSRGGPINQPQHF.

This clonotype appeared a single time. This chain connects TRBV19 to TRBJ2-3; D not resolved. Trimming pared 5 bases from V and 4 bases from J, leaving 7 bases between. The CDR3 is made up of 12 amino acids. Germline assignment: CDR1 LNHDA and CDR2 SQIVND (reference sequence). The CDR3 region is CASSVYSDTQYF. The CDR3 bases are TGTGCCAGTAGTGTCTACTCAGATACGCAGTATTTT. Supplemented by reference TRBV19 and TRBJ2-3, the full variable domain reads DGGITQSPKYLFRKEGQNVTLSCEQNLNHDAMYWYRQDPGQGLRLIYYSQIVNDFQKGDIAEGYSVSREKKESFPLTVTSAQKNPTAFYLCASSVYSDTQYFGPGTRLTVL.

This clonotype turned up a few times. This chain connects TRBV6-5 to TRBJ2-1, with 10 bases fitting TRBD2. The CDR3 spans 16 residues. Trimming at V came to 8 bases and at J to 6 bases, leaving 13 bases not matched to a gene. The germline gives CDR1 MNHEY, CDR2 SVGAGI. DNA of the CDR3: TGTGCCAGCCAAGCCGGGACTAGCGTTGCCGGCAATGAGCAGTTCTTC. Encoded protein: CASQAGTSVAGNEQFF.

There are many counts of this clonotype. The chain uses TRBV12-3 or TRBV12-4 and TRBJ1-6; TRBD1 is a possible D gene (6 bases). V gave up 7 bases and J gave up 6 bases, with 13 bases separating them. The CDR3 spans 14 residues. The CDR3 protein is CASTRTAGNSPLHF. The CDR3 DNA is TGTGCCAGCACCCGGACAGCCGGTAATTCACCCCTCCACTTT.

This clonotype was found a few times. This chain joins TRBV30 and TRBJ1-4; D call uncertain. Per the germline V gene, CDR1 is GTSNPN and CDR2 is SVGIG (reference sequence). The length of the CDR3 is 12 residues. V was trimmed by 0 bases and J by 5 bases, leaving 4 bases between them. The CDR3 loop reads CAWSVGNEKLFF. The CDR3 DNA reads TGTGCCTGGAGTGTAGGGAATGAAAAACTGTTTTTT.

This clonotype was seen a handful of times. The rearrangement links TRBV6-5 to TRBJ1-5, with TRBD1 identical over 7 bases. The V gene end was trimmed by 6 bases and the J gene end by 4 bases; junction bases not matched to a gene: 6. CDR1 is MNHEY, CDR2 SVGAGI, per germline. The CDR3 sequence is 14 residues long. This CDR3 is CASSQGGRNQPQHF. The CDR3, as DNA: TGTGCCAGCAGCCAAGGGGGCAGAAATCAGCCCCAGCATTTT.

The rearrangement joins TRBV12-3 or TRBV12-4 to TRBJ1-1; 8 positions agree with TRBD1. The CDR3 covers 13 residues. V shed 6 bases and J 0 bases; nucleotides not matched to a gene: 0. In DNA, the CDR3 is TGTGCCAGCAGACAGGGGGTGAACACTGAAGCTTTCTTT. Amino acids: CASRQGVNTEAFF.

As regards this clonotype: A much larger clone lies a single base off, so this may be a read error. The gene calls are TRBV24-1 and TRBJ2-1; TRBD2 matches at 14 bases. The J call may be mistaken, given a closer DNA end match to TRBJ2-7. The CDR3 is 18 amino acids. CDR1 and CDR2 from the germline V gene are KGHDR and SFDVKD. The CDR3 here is CATSDPTSGRAGYNEQYF. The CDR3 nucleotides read TGTGCCACCAGTGACCCGACTAGCGGGAGGGCCGGGTACAATGAGCAGTACTTC.

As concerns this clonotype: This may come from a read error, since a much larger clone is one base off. CDR3 sequence reads: CSVEGIFTDTQYF. CDR3 nucleotides: TGCAGCGTTGAGGGAATATTCACAGATACGCAGTATTTT. The V gene is TRBV29-1, the J gene TRBJ2-3, with D unclear. Deletions cut 3 bases from V and 2 bases from J, with 9 bases between. The CDR3 runs 13 residues. Per germline, CDR1 SQVTM and CDR2 ANQGSEA.

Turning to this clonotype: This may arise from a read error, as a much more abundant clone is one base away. This CDR3 is CASNLDYQGTQYF. The CDR3 nucleotides read TGCGCCAGCAACCTGGACTACCAAGGGACCCAGTACTTC. The chain is built from TRBV5-1 and TRBJ2-5; TRBD2 might be the D (6 bases). The CDR3 is 13 amino acids. Germline values: CDR1 SGHRS, CDR2 YFSETQ.

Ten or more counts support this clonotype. CDR3 protein: CASSATSGQETQYF. The CDR3 coding sequence is TGTGCCAGCAGCGCCACTAGCGGCCAAGAGACCCAGTACTTC. V and J are TRBV7-9 and TRBJ2-5, with 8 bases identical to TRBD2. The V gene end was trimmed by 5 bases and the J gene end by 1 base; junction bases not matched to a gene: 3. CDR3 size: 14 residues. Germline CDR1 is SEHNR and CDR2 is FQNEAQ (reference sequence).